The following is a T cell receptor (delta chain) sequence with its context. Its target antigen remains unknown. No per-base quality is available; no much larger clone lies one base away. The sample belongs to a study of delta chains in infants with herpesvirus infections listed by TCRdb under 2023. Describing the broader study: To characterize gammadelta T cell responses to primary cytomegalovirus (CMV) infection, researchers prospectively followed a birth cohort of Ugandan infants starting at birth. The study looked for a public fetal Vdelta1/Vgamma8 gammadelta TCR clonotype in infants infected with CMV after birth. gammadelta TCRs were sequenced from PBMC obtained from under 20 CMV-infected infants (one congenitally infected) and roughly 8 CMV-uninfected infants for whom sufficient sample was available. Blood samples from the infants were grouped into approximate ages of 1.5, 4, 8 and 12 months. The previously published Belgian fetal and cord blood gammadelta TCR data were not generated in this cohort and were added only for comparison.

Infants were enrolled after their mothers, pregnant women receiving prenatal care in Kampala, Uganda, were recruited, and documentation of maternal HIV status was required. Home visits to families took place weekly, and collection of infant clinical information, oral swabs and peripheral blood began at 6 weeks of age and was repeated every 4 months after that. Blood was collected in heparin tubes, and PBMC were isolated by Ficoll-Paque density gradient centrifugation and cryopreserved. Receptor amplification or capture employed RT-PCR. PBMC RNA was reverse transcribed with SuperScript II using gamma-chain- and delta-chain-specific primers to generate TCR cDNA. Purification of cDNA was performed with AMPure XP beads, after which the cDNA was amplified and indexed with Illumina adapters by means of the Nextera XT Index Kit. gammadelta TCR libraries were sequenced on an Illumina MiSeq with a V2 300-cycle kit. For the original study's pipeline: Using MiXCR v2.1.12, CDR3 sequences were assembled, and reads were mapped onto D, J and V genes obtained from GenBank. VDJtools v1.2.1 was used to perform repertoire analyses of the CDR3 clonotypes. TCRdb reran clone calling on the public reads with CATT; rows sharing one DNA sequence were then combined. TCRdb, not the original authors, processed these V and J calls. The sample contains just under 1,500 delta-chain clones, just under 30% of them found a single time. Roughly 6.3% of the sample is held by the ten biggest clonotypes.

Trimming costs V 0 bases and J 0 bases, and their ends lie 11 bases apart. Counted from cysteine to phenylalanine, this CDR3 has 15 amino acids. Left in the record is the CDR3 DNA by itself, 45 bases read in frame from the first base. CDR1 and CDR2 were assigned from the germline V gene as TSWWSYY and QGS. The full study reports these points: The public Vdelta1 clonotype was detected in about 20% of the 18 CMV-infected infants, namely three infected postnatally before 120 days of age and the congenitally infected infant. Public-clonotype frequency among Vdelta1 cells appeared to be inversely correlated with age at infection and was observed to decay rapidly, seemingly without persisting beyond roughly two months. The public clonotype was detected only at the first time point after infection and was not found in uninfected infants or in infants infected after 120 days. The authors noted a small sample size and no race- or environment-matched controls, since nearly all Ugandans acquire CMV before adulthood. In CMV-uninfected infants, the public clonotype might still exist at levels below the detection limit.

Sequenced material: peripheral blood, taken at time point 1 of longitudinal follow-up. The sequence came from a human donor who was a Ugandan infant, either HIV-exposed or HIV-unexposed (not recorded which). The V gene is TRDV1 and the J gene is TRDJ4, with the D gene call left open. The CDR3 has the sequence CALGELSPGPRPLIF. DNA sequence: TGTGCTCTTGGGGAACTGTCACCAGGACCCAGACCCCTGATCTTT.